This T cell receptor beta chain comes out of a study of T cells in tuberculosis. Each donor contributed about 100,000 T cells on average, unsorted. The CDR3 has 17 residues. Trimming removed 7 bases from V and 0 bases from J; junction bases left unmatched: 12. Study-level results: Active tuberculosis TCR-alpha repertoires lay closer to GMM-specific TCRs than IGRA-negative controls, suggesting clonal expansion. Samples were chosen by availability of cryopreserved specimens.

TCRdb's copy holds only in-frame clones and misses some; the assay was immunoSEQ multiplex PCR. The table shows about 43,000 clones, with around 94% occurring only once. Worth noting for this clone: The antigen remains undetermined.

Material: PBMCs. This chain uses TRBV23-1 with TRBJ1-5, with TRBD1 matching over 7 bases. TRBV23-1 is identified as an open reading frame with a role that is uncertain. The TCR sequence derives from a donor under 30 with latent tuberculosis or without tuberculosis infection. Some clones in this sample may be carry-over from other donors' samples. The CDR3 nucleotides read TGCGCCAGCACCACCACCGGGACAGAGTATAGCAATCAGCCCCAGCATTTT. This sequence encodes CASTTTGTEYSNQPQHF.